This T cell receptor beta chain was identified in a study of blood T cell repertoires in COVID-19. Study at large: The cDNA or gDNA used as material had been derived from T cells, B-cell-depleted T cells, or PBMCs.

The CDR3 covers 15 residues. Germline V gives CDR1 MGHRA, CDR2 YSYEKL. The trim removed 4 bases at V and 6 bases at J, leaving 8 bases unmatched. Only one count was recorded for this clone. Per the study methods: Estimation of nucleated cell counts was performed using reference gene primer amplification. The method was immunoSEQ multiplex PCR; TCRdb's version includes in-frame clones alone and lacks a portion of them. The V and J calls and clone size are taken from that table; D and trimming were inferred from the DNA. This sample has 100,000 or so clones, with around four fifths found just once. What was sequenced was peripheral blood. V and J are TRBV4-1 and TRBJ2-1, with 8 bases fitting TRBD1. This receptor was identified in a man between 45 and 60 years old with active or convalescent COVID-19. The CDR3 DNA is TGCGCCAGCAGCCGAACAGGGGGAATGGGCAATGAGCAGTTCTTC. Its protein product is CASSRTGGMGNEQFF.